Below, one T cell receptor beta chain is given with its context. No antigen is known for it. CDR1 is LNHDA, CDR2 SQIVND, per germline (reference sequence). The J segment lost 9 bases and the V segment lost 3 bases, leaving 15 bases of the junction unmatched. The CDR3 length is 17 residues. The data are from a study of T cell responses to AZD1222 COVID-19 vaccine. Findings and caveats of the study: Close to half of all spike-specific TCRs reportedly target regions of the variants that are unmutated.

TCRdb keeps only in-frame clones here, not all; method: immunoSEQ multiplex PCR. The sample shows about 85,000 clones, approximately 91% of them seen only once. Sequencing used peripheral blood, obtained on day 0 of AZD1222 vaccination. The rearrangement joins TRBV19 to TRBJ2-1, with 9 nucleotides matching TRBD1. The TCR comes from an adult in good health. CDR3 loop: CASSIRGTGQGRGEQFF. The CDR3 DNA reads TGTGCCAGTAGTATCCGAGGGACCGGACAGGGGAGGGGTGAGCAGTTCTTC.